Listed here are 8 T cell receptor beta chains from one sample, sequenced in a study of T cell responses to AZD1222 COVID-19 vaccine. Repertoires were generated with immunoSEQ multiplex PCR, while TCRdb's copy carries only in-frame clones and drops some. The table records 150,000 to 200,000 clones, less than 95% of them present only once. Sample: peripheral blood, taken 28 days after the second AZD1222 dose. These receptors were obtained from an adult who received the AZD1222 COVID-19 vaccine.

The rearrangement uses TRBV6-4 and TRBJ2-7; possible D gene TRBD2, 6 bases. Trimming removed 6 bases from V and 5 bases from J, with 14 bases in between. The CDR3 is 13 amino acids. CDR1 is MRHNA, CDR2 SNTAGT, per germline. CDR3 sequence: CASSSLEGNEQYF. In DNA, the CDR3 is TGTGCCAGCAGCAGCCTGGAGGGAAACGAGCAGTACTTC.

The V gene is TRBV27, the J gene TRBJ1-6, with 7 bases aligning to TRBD1. The germline V gene encodes CDR1 MNHEY and CDR2 SMNVEV (reference sequence). This CDR3 comprises 16 residues. The V and J ends lost 5 bases and 6 bases, in that order; junction bases with no gene match: 10. CDR3 sequence (DNA): TGTGCCAGCAGTAGTTACAGGGGAGCGAGTAATTCACCCCTCCACTTT. Its translation: CASSSYRGASNSPLHF.

The chain links TRBV25-1 to TRBJ2-2, with 9 bases lining up with TRBD1. V shed 2 bases and J 0 bases; nucleotides not matched to a gene: 4. Germline CDR1 is MGHDK and CDR2 is SYGVNS. This CDR3 has 17 amino acids. The CDR3 DNA sequence: TGTGCCAGCAGTGAAGGCGACAGGGGGTCGAACACCGGGGAGCTGTTTTTT. This gives the protein CASSEGDRGSNTGELFF.

The V and J genes are TRBV10-1 and TRBJ2-3; 9 positions match TRBD1. The ends lost 0 bases at V and 6 bases at J; junction bases unmatched: 1. The germline gives CDR1 WNHNN, CDR2 SYGVQD (reference sequence). This CDR3 region has 14 residues. The CDR3 DNA reads TGCGCCAGCAGTGAGTCCGGACAGGGGGATACGCAGTATTTT. It yields the protein CASSESGQGDTQYF.

The chain joins TRBV7-2 to TRBJ2-7; the D gene is possibly TRBD2 (5 bases). CDR1 is SGHTA, CDR2 FQGNSA, per germline. V was clipped by 0 bases and J by 4 bases, with 10 bases between them. The CDR3 runs to 14 residues. The CDR3 DNA reads as TGTGCCAGCAGCTTAGCGGGAGCGAATTACGAGCAGTACTTC. This sequence encodes CASSLAGANYEQYF.

This clone was found a few times. The chain uses TRBV12-3 or TRBV12-4 and TRBJ2-7; D ambiguous. Deletions cut 6 bases from V and 0 bases from J, with 6 bases between. CDR3 length equals 12 residues. The CDR3 loop reads CASRRDSYEQYF. The DNA for the CDR3 is TGTGCCAGCAGAAGGGACTCCTACGAGCAGTACTTC.

The sample holds one count of this clone. Relative to the germline gene, one junction end is altered; a read error may explain this. The genes are TRBV6-5 and TRBJ2-5, with 8 bases lining up with TRBD1. Germline CDR1 reads MNHEY; CDR2 reads SVGAGI. CDR3 length: 15 residues. CDR3 sequence reads: CANSSLQGVRETQYF. CDR3 sequence (DNA): TGTGCCAACAGTTCGCTACAGGGGGTGCGAGAGACCCAGTACTTC.

This chain connects TRBV6-5 to TRBJ1-3; no clear D. V gave up 0 bases and J gave up 6 bases, with 9 bases separating them. This CDR3 spans 14 amino acids. Germline-derived CDR1 and CDR2 are MNHEY and SVGAGI. The CDR3 is CASSYSSPANTIYF. In DNA, the CDR3 is TGTGCCAGCAGTTACTCGAGCCCAGCAAACACCATATATTTT.